This T cell receptor beta chain was sequenced for a study of blood T cell repertoires in COVID-19. About the study: Donors in the United States, Italy and Spain gave samples during acute or convalescent COVID-19. Nucleic acid was either cDNA or gDNA, and it came from T cells, B-cell-depleted T cells, or PBMCs.

In the original analysis: The authors estimated nucleated cell counts from reference gene primer amplification. Using immunoSEQ multiplex PCR, the repertoire was profiled, and TCRdb retains in-frame clones only, with some absent. V and J calls and clone size are copied from that table; D and trimming were computed from the DNA. The table has fewer than 75,000 clones, about 86% seen once. With 4 bases removed from V and 4 bases from J, the gap between germline ends came to 22 bases. Looked up from germline, CDR1 is MNHNS and CDR2 is SASEGT. The CDR3 is 17 residues long. The chain recombines TRBV6-1 with TRBJ1-2, with D possibly TRBD1 on 6 matching bases. The source of this sequence is a man aged 50-60 years with active COVID-19. Sequences were obtained from peripheral blood. The CDR3: CASSVNRALSISYGYTF. The CDR3 coding sequence is TGTGCCAGCAGTGTCAACAGGGCTTTATCTATTAGCTATGGCTACACCTTC.